What follows are 20 T cell receptor beta chains derived from one specimen sequenced in a study of glioma-infiltrating T cells after dendritic cell vaccination. TCRdb's copy holds only in-frame clones and misses some; the assay was immunoSEQ multiplex PCR. The sample comprises around 62,000 clones, approximately 78% of which are singletons, and about 10% rests with the top ten. The material sequenced was blood, taken before dendritic cell vaccination. All receptors come from a human donor with glioblastoma.

This sequence joins TRBV2 and TRBJ2-2, with D uncertain. Germline values: CDR1 SNHLY, CDR2 FYNNEI. With 6 bases removed from V and 6 bases from J, the gap between germline ends came to 8 bases. The CDR3 sequence is 12 residues long. CDR3 loop: CASRTLAGELFF. The CDR3 DNA sequence: TGTGCCAGCAGGACGCTAGCCGGGGAGCTGTTTTTT. Full variable domain (remainder filled in from reference TRBV2 and TRBJ2-2): EPEVTQTPSHQVTQMGQEVILRCVPISNHLYFYWYRQILGQKVEFLVSFYNNEISEKSEIFDDQFSVERPDGSNFTLKIRSTKLEDSAMYFCASRTLAGELFFGEGSRLTVL.

A single count supports this clone. The chain has TRBV5-6 and TRBJ2-3, with D tentatively TRBD2 (5 bases). The CDR3 totals 15 residues. V gave up 4 bases and J gave up 0 bases, with 12 bases separating them. Germline lookup yields CDR1 SGHDT and CDR2 YYEEEE. The CDR3 protein is CASSLTWTSTDTQYF. CDR3 DNA: TGTGCCAGCAGCCTGACTTGGACTAGCACAGATACGCAGTATTTT.

The chain combines TRBV18 with TRBJ2-2, with a tentative D call TRBD1 (7 bases). V was shortened by 2 bases and J by 0 bases, with 25 bases between the two germline ends. Per germline, CDR1 KGHSH and CDR2 LQKENI. The length of the CDR3 is 21 residues. The CDR3 DNA reads TGTGCCAGCTCACCAGCCGACAGGGCGGGGAGACCCCTATCGAACACCGGGGAGCTGTTTTTT. The encoded protein is CASSPADRAGRPLSNTGELFF.

Regarding this clone: Different DNA sequences within this sample yield the same CDR3. V is TRBV28 and J is TRBJ1-5, with D tentatively TRBD1 (6 bases). Germline V CDR1 and CDR2: MDHEN, SYDVKM. The CDR3 spans 15 residues. V shed 3 bases and J shed 5 bases, with 14 bases lying between them. The CDR3 DNA reads TGTGCCAGCAGTTTGGGAGGGGCAGGGGATCAGCCCCAGCATTTT. Its protein product is CASSLGGAGDQPQHF. The full variable domain, with the rest looked up from reference TRBV28 and TRBJ1-5, is DVKVTQSSRYLVKRTGEKVFLECVQDMDHENMFWYRQDPGLGLRLIYFSYDVKMKEKGDIPEGYSVSREKKERFSLILESASTNQTSMYLCASSLGGAGDQPQHFGDGTRLSIL.

The chain employs TRBV19 and TRBJ2-3; a weak D match, TRBD1 (5 bases). Between the trimmed V and J ends, which lost 3 bases and 1 base, there was a span of 14 bases. CDR3 length: 16 residues. Looked up from germline, CDR1 is LNHDA and CDR2 is SQIVND (reference sequence). CDR3 bases: TGTGCCAGTAGTATGGGGCGGCCCGTGGGCACAGATACGCAGTATTTT. Translating gives CASSMGRPVGTDTQYF.

This clone was seen a few times. The chain carries TRBV29-1 and TRBJ2-3, with TRBD1 identical over 9 bases. The CDR3 runs 13 residues. Trimming took 5 bases from V and 3 from J; bases not matched to a gene: 3. Germline CDR1 reads SQVTM; CDR2 reads ANQGSEA. CDR3 DNA sequence: TGCAGCGTTACAGGGGGCCGGACAGATACGCAGTATTTT. Residues: CSVTGGRTDTQYF.

This chain uses TRBV4-2 with TRBJ2-5, with 15 bases that match TRBD2. The DNA end is a closer match to TRBJ2-7, so the J assignment may be wrong. This CDR3 spans 15 amino acids. Germline V gives CDR1 LGHNA, CDR2 YNFKEQ. In DNA, the CDR3 is TGTGCCAGCAGCCACGGACTAGCGGGGGGGCGCGAGCAGTACTTC. Translated, it gives CASSHGLAGGREQYF.

This clone was detected a few times. This rearrangement joins TRBV21-1 to TRBJ2-1; the table names TRBD2, a call not compared with the DNA. TRBV21-1 is a pseudogene. The CDR3 extends over 18 amino acids. In DNA, the CDR3 is TGTGCCAGCATGGGCGTTGCAGCTAGCGGGGGAGATTACAATGAGCAGTTCTTC. Its translation is CASMGVAASGGDYNEQFF.

This chain connects TRBV6-5 to TRBJ1-5; D might be TRBD1 (5 bases). This CDR3 spans 13 amino acids. Between the trimmed V and J ends, which lost 4 bases and 6 bases, there was a span of 10 bases. Germline V gene lookup returns CDR1 MNHEY and CDR2 SVGAGI. The CDR3 sequence: CASSLGRGQPQHF. The CDR3 DNA sequence: TGTGCCAGCAGTTTGGGGAGGGGTCAGCCCCAGCATTTT.

The chain is built from TRBV30 and TRBJ1-6; possibly TRBD1 for D (5 bases). CDR1 is GTSNPN and CDR2 is SVGIG in the germline V gene (reference sequence). V was pared by 3 bases and J by 10 bases, with 10 bases between. The CDR3 covers 12 residues. CDR3 region: CAWSRTISPLHF. The DNA for the CDR3 is TGTGCCTGGAGCCGGACAATCTCACCCCTCCACTTT.

The rearrangement joins TRBV2 to TRBJ1-4, with D hard to call. Germline V gives CDR1 SNHLY, CDR2 FYNNEI. There are 14 residues in the CDR3. Deletions cut 7 bases from V and 0 bases from J, with 9 bases between. CDR3: CASTQLATNEKLFF. CDR3 coding DNA: TGTGCCAGCACCCAATTAGCAACTAATGAAAAACTGTTTTTT.

The chain recombines TRBV6-1 with TRBJ2-7, with TRBD1 matching 8 bases. Germline V gene lookup returns CDR1 MNHNS and CDR2 SASEGT. The J segment lost 2 bases and the V segment lost 6 bases, leaving 6 bases of the junction unmatched. This CDR3 region has 14 residues. The CDR3 DNA follows: TGTGCCAGCAGGCCGGGACAGGAGACCTACGAGCAGTACTTC. It translates to CASRPGQETYEQYF.

The sample holds one count of this clone. The V gene is TRBV6-5, the J gene TRBJ1-1, with TRBD1 as a possible D gene (5 bases). V was trimmed by 6 bases and J by 8 bases, leaving 16 bases between them. The CDR3 consists of 13 residues. CDR1 MNHEY and CDR2 SVGAGI come from the germline V gene. The CDR3 loop reads CASSRTGGGEAFF. The CDR3 DNA follows: TGTGCCAGCAGCCGGACCGGGGGAGGGGAAGCTTTCTTT.

This clone was counted only a few times. The DNA for the CDR3 is TGTGCCAGCTCACCTACAACCGGGACTGGAAACACCATATATTTT. Translated, it gives CASSPTTGTGNTIYF. The chain uses TRBV18 and TRBJ1-3; no clear D gene. The CDR3 has 15 amino acids. V was cut by 3 bases and J by 2 bases, with 11 bases left in between. Per the germline V gene, CDR1 is KGHSH and CDR2 is LQKENI.

This chain uses TRBV5-1 with TRBJ2-3; unclear D gene. Trimming shortened V by 4 bases and J by 9 bases, and 24 bases separated the two germline ends. The CDR3 is 16 amino acids. CDR1 SGHRS and CDR2 YFSETQ come from the germline V gene. CDR3 DNA sequence: TGCGCCAGCAGCCCCCAGGTGGCTACTCCCTTAGAGACGCAGTATTTT. Its translation: CASSPQVATPLETQYF.

The CDR3 protein is CASSLDGQVYGYTF. The CDR3 DNA follows: TGTGCCAGCAGCTTAGACGGACAGGTCTATGGCTACACCTTC. This chain uses TRBV7-2 with TRBJ1-2, with 7 bases that match TRBD1. Trimming cost V 1 base and J 4 bases; bases outside gene matches: 3. The germline CDR1 and CDR2 sequences are SGHTA and FQGNSA. This CDR3 is 14 amino acids long. The variable domain in full, with the rest retrieved from reference TRBV7-2 and TRBJ1-2, is GAGVSQSPSNKVTEKGKDVELRCDPISGHTALYWYRQSLGQGLEFLIYFQGNSAPDKSGLPSDRFSAERTGGSVSTLTIQRTQQEDSAVYLCASSLDGQVYGYTFGSGTRLTVV.

The CDR3 coding sequence is TGTGCCAGCAGTTTATCGACAGGGGGCTACACCTTC. Its translation is CASSLSTGGYTF. The rearrangement uses TRBV28 and TRBJ1-2, with TRBD1 identical over 7 bases. The length of the CDR3 is 12 residues. The V and J ends lost 1 base and 8 bases, in that order; junction bases with no gene match: 1. Germline V gene sequence: CDR1 MDHEN, CDR2 SYDVKM.

The chain uses TRBV10-1 and TRBJ2-1; 9 nucleotides line up with TRBD2. In germline, CDR1 is WNHNN, CDR2 SYGVQD (reference sequence). The junction had 4 bases not matched to a gene; V was cut back by 5 bases and J by 8 bases. CDR3 length equals 13 residues. The CDR3 region is CASSPGLAHEQFF. The CDR3 nucleotides are TGCGCCAGCAGTCCGGGACTAGCCCATGAGCAGTTCTTC.

The V call is TRBV13, the J call TRBJ1-6, with a weak D call TRBD1 (5 bases). The CDR3 has 13 amino acids. The V end was cut by 6 bases, the J end by 10 bases, with 13 bases between. Germline-derived CDR1 and CDR2 are PRHDT and FYEKMQ (reference sequence). The CDR3 protein is CASSPRGKSPLHF. CDR3 DNA: TGTGCCAGCAGTCCCCGGGGGAAGTCACCCCTCCACTTT.

This clone was found a few times. V is TRBV10-3 and J is TRBJ1-3; 7 positions agree with TRBD1. CDR1 is ENHRY, CDR2 SYGVKD, per germline. The CDR3 is made up of 13 amino acids. The V gene end was trimmed by 6 bases and the J gene end by 1 base; junction bases not matched to a gene: 0. The CDR3 bases are TGTGCCATCAGGGGACAGTCTGGAAACACCATATATTTT. Encoded protein: CAIRGQSGNTIYF.